Below, 28 T cell receptor beta chains from the same sample are listed, as sequenced in a study of T cell changes during pregnancy in multiple sclerosis. TCRdb's copy holds only in-frame clones and misses some; the assay was immunoSEQ multiplex PCR. The table includes tens of thousands of clones, 94% detected once. The material was peripheral blood, obtained in the third trimester of pregnancy. Source of these receptors: a female donor with multiple sclerosis, enrolled in a pregnancy study.

This chain uses TRBV5-1 with TRBJ1-1; 8 nucleotides line up with TRBD1. CDR1 SGHRS and CDR2 YFSETQ come from the germline V gene. The ends lost 1 base at V and 8 bases at J; junction bases unmatched: 10. The CDR3 extends over 15 amino acids. The CDR3 region is CASSLTAGGAGEAFF. DNA of the CDR3: TGCGCCAGCAGCTTGACGGCAGGGGGCGCCGGGGAAGCTTTCTTT.

The gene calls are TRBV25-1 and TRBJ2-6; 7 bases map to TRBD2. The CDR3 runs to 14 residues. Germline CDR1 is MGHDK and CDR2 is SYGVNS. The CDR3 DNA reads as TGTCGGGAGGAGGCTTTCTCTGGGGCCAACGTCCTGACTTTC. As protein: CREEAFSGANVLTF.

The chain combines TRBV9 with TRBJ1-2; D is perhaps TRBD1 (6 bases). Trimming took 0 bases from V and 4 from J, leaving 7 bases between them. Germline V gene sequence: CDR1 SGDLS, CDR2 YYNGEE. This CDR3 has 13 amino acids. The CDR3 DNA follows: TGTGCCAGCAGCGTAGGGGGGCCCTATGGCTACACCTTC. Protein sequence: CASSVGGPYGYTF.

V is TRBV5-6 and J is TRBJ2-2; no clear D. V was pared by 4 bases and J by 3 bases, with 4 bases between. CDR1 is SGHDT and CDR2 is YYEEEE in the germline V gene. This CDR3 has 12 residues. The CDR3 sequence is CASSRDTGELFF. In DNA form, the CDR3 reads TGTGCCAGCAGCCGGGACACCGGGGAGCTGTTTTTT.

This rearrangement joins TRBV10-2 to TRBJ2-7; 8 nucleotides line up with TRBD1. The CDR3 has 14 residues. V was clipped by 2 bases and J by 5 bases; unmatched bases: 5. Germline-derived CDR1 and CDR2 are WSHSY and SAAADI. The CDR3: CASSEGDRPHEQYF. CDR3 DNA sequence: TGCGCCAGCAGTGAGGGGGACAGGCCCCACGAGCAGTACTTC.

This clone was seen a few times. This rearrangement joins TRBV5-1 to TRBJ2-2; maybe TRBD2 (6 bases). V dropped 2 bases and J dropped 8 bases, with 10 bases sitting between them. The CDR3 sequence is 13 residues long. Germline assignment: CDR1 SGHRS and CDR2 YFSETQ. The CDR3 DNA reads as TGCGCCAGCAGCTTCCCTGGGACTGGGGAGCTGTTTTTT. This encodes CASSFPGTGELFF.

The genes are TRBV5-1 and TRBJ1-2; weak D call: TRBD1 (5 bases). Germline assignment: CDR1 SGHRS and CDR2 YFSETQ. V was cut by 0 bases and J by 8 bases, with 14 bases left in between. The CDR3 totals 14 residues. The DNA for the CDR3 is TGCGCCAGCAGCTTGGTCGGACAATTTCGCGGCTACACCTTC. It specifies CASSLVGQFRGYTF.

The chain combines TRBV7-8 with TRBJ1-6, with D uncertain. Germline-derived CDR1 and CDR2 are SGHVS and FQNEAQ. V was trimmed by 5 bases and J by 2 bases, leaving 16 bases between them. The CDR3 covers 17 residues. CDR3 nucleotides: TGTGCCAGCAGCCCCGGCCCAGGCAGGACCTATAATTCACCCCTCCACTTT. It translates to CASSPGPGRTYNSPLHF.

V usage is TRBV7-9 and J usage is TRBJ2-5, with D unclear. Germline values: CDR1 SEHNR, CDR2 FQNEAQ (reference sequence). Trimming removed 3 bases from V and 5 bases from J, with 10 bases in between. The CDR3 runs 13 residues. CDR3 in DNA: TGTGCCAGCAGCTTTTTAGGAGCGGAGACCCAGTACTTC. Its translation is CASSFLGAETQYF.

This clone showed up just once. V usage is TRBV5-4 and J usage is TRBJ1-2; D ambiguous. Germline assignment: CDR1 SGHNT and CDR2 YYREEE (reference sequence). The CDR3 totals 12 residues. V was shortened by 0 bases and J by 7 bases, with 7 bases between the two germline ends. CDR3 protein: CASSLDAGGYTF. The CDR3 DNA is TGTGCCAGCAGCTTGGATGCGGGTGGCTACACCTTC.

The chain uses TRBV10-3 and TRBJ2-7; 7 nucleotides align to TRBD2. CDR1 is ENHRY and CDR2 is SYGVKD in the germline V gene. This CDR3 contains 12 residues. The trim removed 3 bases at V and 7 bases at J, leaving 3 bases unmatched. In DNA form, the CDR3 reads TGTGCCATCAGTGACGGGGGGAGGGAGCAGTACTTC. Translated: CAISDGGREQYF.

The V call is TRBV25-1, the J call TRBJ1-1; no definite D call. The CDR3 loop spans 14 amino acids. V dropped 0 bases and J dropped 5 bases, with 10 bases sitting between them. Germline-derived CDR1 and CDR2 are MGHDK and SYGVNS. The CDR3 region is CASSEYRGKTEAFF. The CDR3 nucleotides read TGTGCCAGCAGTGAATACCGAGGAAAGACTGAAGCTTTCTTT.

The chain joins TRBV18 to TRBJ2-3; TRBD2 is a possible D gene (6 bases). The CDR3 extends over 15 amino acids. V dropped 1 base and J dropped 2 bases, with 10 bases sitting between them. Germline assignment: CDR1 KGHSH and CDR2 LQKENI. The CDR3 sequence is CASSPLLAITDTQYF. As DNA, the CDR3 is TGTGCCAGCTCACCACTCCTAGCGATCACAGATACGCAGTATTTT.

The genes are TRBV14 and TRBJ2-1, with 8 bases matching TRBD1. Germline V lookup: CDR1 SGHDN, CDR2 FVKESK. V shed 1 base and J 5 bases; nucleotides not matched to a gene: 7. The CDR3 is 16 residues long. CDR3 in DNA: TGTGCCAGCAGCCAAGTTGGACAGGGTTCCAACAATGAGCAGTTCTTC. Its translation: CASSQVGQGSNNEQFF.

The gene calls are TRBV5-1 and TRBJ2-7; maybe TRBD2 (6 bases). The germline V gene has CDR1 SGHRS and CDR2 YFSETQ. This CDR3 contains 15 residues. V lost 4 bases to trimming and J lost 2 bases, with 16 bases between them. This chain's CDR3 is CASSPTAGGAYEQYF. CDR3 in DNA: TGCGCCAGCAGCCCTACAGCGGGTGGGGCCTACGAGCAGTACTTC.

The chain recombines TRBV7-2 with TRBJ2-7; TRBD2 matches 10 bases. The CDR3 is 16 amino acids. The V gene end was trimmed by 1 base and the J gene end by 6 bases; junction bases not matched to a gene: 9. Germline CDR1 is SGHTA and CDR2 is FQGNSA. In DNA, the CDR3 is TGTGCCAGCAGCTTAGTGAAGAGCGGGGGGGCGGTCGAGCAGTACTTC. It yields the protein CASSLVKSGGAVEQYF.

This chain joins TRBV29-1 and TRBJ2-1, with a tentative D call TRBD2 (6 bases). The CDR3 length is 14 residues. V was cut by 4 bases and J by 7 bases, with 17 bases left in between. Germline-derived CDR1 and CDR2 are SQVTM and ANQGSEA. The CDR3 sequence is CSVGGEDGGNEQFF. DNA of the CDR3: TGCAGCGTTGGTGGGGAGGACGGAGGGAATGAGCAGTTCTTC.

This chain uses TRBV5-1 with TRBJ1-1, with a weak D call TRBD1 (6 bases). The CDR3 loop spans 14 amino acids. The germline V gene has CDR1 SGHRS and CDR2 YFSETQ. The V end was cut by 4 bases, the J end by 4 bases, with 14 bases between. The CDR3 DNA follows: TGCGCCAGCAGCCCGCGGGGAGGGGGCACTGAAGCTTTCTTT. It translates to CASSPRGGGTEAFF.

V usage is TRBV5-1 and J usage is TRBJ2-1, with TRBD2 matching 8 bases. Looked up from germline, CDR1 is SGHRS and CDR2 is YFSETQ. The junction had 11 bases not matched to a gene; V was cut back by 0 bases and J by 3 bases. This CDR3 is 18 amino acids long. This CDR3 is CASSLEGSGGGNYNEQFF. The CDR3 DNA follows: TGCGCCAGCAGCTTGGAGGGCTCGGGGGGGGGAAACTACAATGAGCAGTTCTTC.

This rearrangement joins TRBV2 to TRBJ2-3, with D maybe TRBD2 (5 bases). V lost 4 bases and J lost 2, with 10 bases in between. CDR1 is SNHLY and CDR2 is FYNNEI in the germline V gene. The CDR3 contains 14 residues. This CDR3 is CASSGGFNTDTQYF. The CDR3 coding sequence is TGTGCCAGCAGTGGAGGGTTTAACACAGATACGCAGTATTTT.

A word on this clone: One end of the junction does not line up with germline, which may come from a read error. V and J are TRBV2 and TRBJ2-5, with TRBD1 as a possible D gene (5 bases). The CDR3 length is 15 residues. Per germline, CDR1 SNHLY and CDR2 FYNNEI. The CDR3 sequence: CASGEVGAGQETQYF. The CDR3 DNA follows: TGTGCCAGCGGTGAGGTTGGGGCTGGACAAGAGACCCAGTACTTC.

The chain combines TRBV30 with TRBJ1-5; D not resolved. This CDR3 spans 14 amino acids. V was clipped by 6 bases and J by 7 bases, with 19 bases between them. The germline CDR1 and CDR2 sequences are GTSNPN and SVGIG (reference sequence). The CDR3 sequence is CACTEGSSLQPQHF. Written as DNA, the CDR3 is TGTGCCTGTACGGAGGGTTCATCATTGCAGCCCCAGCATTTT.

The rearrangement links TRBV6-1 to TRBJ2-1, with 12 positions matching TRBD2. CDR3 length: 15 residues. CDR1 is MNHNS and CDR2 is SASEGT in the germline V gene. V was pared by 2 bases and J by 7 bases, with 3 bases of the junction left unmatched. The chain's CDR3 is CASSELAGGRNEQFF. For the CDR3, the DNA is TGTGCCAGCAGTGAACTAGCGGGGGGGCGAAATGAGCAGTTCTTC.

The chain joins TRBV6-5 to TRBJ2-1; 8 nucleotides match TRBD1. V gave up 7 bases and J gave up 6 bases; unmatched junction bases: 8. Per the germline V gene, CDR1 is MNHEY and CDR2 is SVGAGI. This CDR3 spans 14 amino acids. Here the CDR3 DNA reads TGTGCCAGCACTGCAGGGGGCTATAGCAATGAGCAGTTCTTC. The encoded protein is CASTAGGYSNEQFF.

This clone was seen once. The chain joins TRBV9 to TRBJ1-1; 11 bases fit TRBD1. V shed 0 bases, J shed 5 bases, and the junction held 12 bases outside the gene matches. Germline V gives CDR1 SGDLS, CDR2 YYNGEE. CDR3 size: 18 residues. Here the CDR3 DNA reads TGTGCCAGCAGCGTAGCTCCGGGGACAGGGGGTCTGGTTACTGAAGCTTTCTTT. Protein product: CASSVAPGTGGLVTEAFF.

The chain has TRBV5-1 and TRBJ2-5; a weak D match, TRBD2 (5 bases). V was pared by 0 bases and J by 5 bases, with 11 bases between. The CDR3 contains 14 residues. In germline, CDR1 is SGHRS, CDR2 YFSETQ. The CDR3 here is CASSLARAEETQYF. CDR3 in DNA: TGCGCCAGCAGCTTGGCGAGGGCGGAGGAGACCCAGTACTTC.

J is TRBJ2-1 and V is TRBV5-4, with D tentatively TRBD2 (7 bases). CDR1 is SGHNT and CDR2 is YYREEE in the germline V gene (reference sequence). The CDR3 extends over 19 amino acids. With 3 bases removed from V and 0 bases from J, the gap between germline ends came to 22 bases. CDR3: CASSSLAGARPSSYNEQFF. The CDR3 bases are TGTGCCAGCAGCTCCCTGGCGGGGGCCCGACCTAGCTCCTACAATGAGCAGTTCTTC.

This chain joins TRBV7-9 and TRBJ1-2; 7 positions match TRBD1. CDR1 is SEHNR and CDR2 is FQNEAQ in the germline V gene (reference sequence). After removal of 8 bases from V and 8 bases from J, the junction contained 8 bases not matched to a gene. The CDR3 is 12 residues long. The CDR3 here is CASQGVALGYTF. CDR3 DNA sequence: TGTGCCAGCCAGGGGGTGGCTTTAGGCTACACCTTC.